The next 27 T cell receptor beta chains were all read from a single sample in a study of post-analysis software for immune sequencing data. Findings and caveats of the study: A handful of TRBV segments occurring more often in patients than controls included TRBV5-6, TRBV5-1 and TRBV20-1.

For these TCRs, the target antigens are not known. Presence of unique molecular identifiers characterized the TCR beta cDNA libraries. TCRdb passed the PCR reads through MiXCR, listing each CDR3 protein once. The sample has approximately 400,000 distinct CDR3 sequences, roughly 30% seen once. The sample consisted of blood. The receptor source for this set is a girl aged 5-17 years with multiple sclerosis.

This chain links TRBV12-3 or TRBV12-4 with TRBJ2-1; D unclear. CDR3 length equals 12 residues. Trimming removed 5 bases from V and 7 bases from J, with 9 bases in between. CDR3 in amino acids: CASSDSRNEQFF. DNA for the CDR3: TGTGCCAGCAGTGACTCGAGGAATGAGCAGTTCTTC.

CDR3 residues: CASSRTGAQGVSQRKTQYF. CDR3 nucleotides: TGTGCCAGCAGCCGTACCGGGGCACAGGGGGTGTCGCAAAGGAAGACCCAGTACTTC. V and J are TRBV3-1 and TRBJ2-5, with 8 bases lining up with TRBD1. This CDR3 is built from 19 residues. J gave up 6 bases and V 4 bases, and 22 bases lay outside the gene matches. The germline gives CDR1 LGHDT, CDR2 YNNKEL (reference sequence).

This clonotype was counted a few times. The rearrangement links TRBV12-3 or TRBV12-4 to TRBJ2-7, with TRBD1 identical over 7 bases. V shed 7 bases and J 6 bases; nucleotides not matched to a gene: 15. This CDR3 region has 15 residues. The CDR3 protein is CASTQGVGQKREQYF. The CDR3 DNA is TGTGCCAGCACCCAAGGAGTGGGACAGAAACGCGAGCAGTACTTC.

CDR3 in DNA: TGTGCCAGCAGCTTAGTAACAGCGAACACTGAAGCTTTCTTT. Its protein product is CASSLVTANTEAFF. V gene TRBV7-2 combines with J gene TRBJ1-1; D gene unclear. The V end lost 1 base, the J end lost 1 base, and 7 bases lay between the germline ends. The V gene's germline CDR1 is SGHTA and CDR2 FQGNSA. This CDR3 is 14 amino acids long.

The chain is built from TRBV30 and TRBJ2-4; 8 bases line up with TRBD1. Trimming cost V 7 bases and J 7 bases; bases outside gene matches: 12. The V gene's germline CDR1 is GTSNPN and CDR2 SVGIG (reference sequence). The CDR3 contains 14 residues. CDR3: CALDREGLGNIQYF. In DNA, the CDR3 is TGTGCCTTGGACAGGGAAGGTCTGGGGAACATTCAGTACTTC.

V is TRBV12-3 or TRBV12-4 and J is TRBJ2-4; D call uncertain. This CDR3 region has 12 residues. Trimming took off 0 bases at V and 6 bases at J, with 3 bases between the two ends. For the CDR3, the DNA is TGTGCCAGCAGTTTAGCCGGAAACATTCAGTACTTC. Protein product: CASSLAGNIQYF.

This clonotype was counted between two and nine times. The V and J genes are TRBV7-9 and TRBJ2-7, with D tentatively TRBD1 or TRBD2 (5 bases each). The CDR3 is made up of 15 amino acids. CDR1 and CDR2 from the germline V gene are SEHNR and FQNEAQ (reference sequence). The V end lost 6 bases, the J end lost 1 base, and 16 bases lay between the germline ends. The CDR3 here is CASRAFRDGSYEQYF. The CDR3 DNA reads TGTGCCAGCAGGGCGTTCAGGGACGGATCCTACGAGCAGTACTTC.

This clonotype came up many times. J is TRBJ2-1 and V is TRBV7-2, with 9 nucleotides matching TRBD1. The J segment lost 6 bases and the V segment lost 4 bases, leaving 7 bases of the junction unmatched. This CDR3 is 15 amino acids long. Germline loops: CDR1 SGHTA, CDR2 FQGNSA. The CDR3 DNA reads TGTGCCAGCAGCTCCGGACAGGGGCACATCAATGAGCAGTTCTTC. Translated: CASSSGQGHINEQFF.

This clonotype came up once. Relative to the germline gene, one junction end is altered; a read error may explain this. V gene TRBV4-1 combines with J gene TRBJ2-1, with 7 bases identical to TRBD1. The V gene's germline CDR1 is MGHRA and CDR2 YSYEKL. This CDR3 is 14 amino acids long. This CDR3 reads CASGPDRTYNERFF. The CDR3 DNA sequence: TGCGCCAGCGGCCCGGACAGGACCTACAATGAGCGGTTCTTC.

The rearrangement joins TRBV4-3 to TRBJ2-7, with 8 nucleotides matching TRBD2. The CDR3 is made up of 16 amino acids. V dropped 0 bases and J dropped 0; count of bases not matched to a gene: 4. Looked up from germline, CDR1 is LGHNA and CDR2 is YSLEER. CDR3 region: CASSQDRGGFSYEQYF. CDR3 nucleotides: TGCGCCAGCAGCCAAGATCGGGGGGGCTTCTCCTACGAGCAGTACTTC.

This chain uses TRBV5-1 with TRBJ2-2, with D perhaps given as TRBD1 or TRBD2 (5 bases each). There are 12 residues in the CDR3. The germline V gene has CDR1 SGHRS and CDR2 YFSETQ. Trimming shortened V by 4 bases and J by 7 bases, and 8 bases separated the two germline ends. The CDR3 DNA is TGCGCCAGCAGCATGGGGGTCGGGGAGCTGTTTTTT. It translates to CASSMGVGELFF.

J is TRBJ1-6 and V is TRBV12-3 or TRBV12-4, with D hard to call. V was clipped by 4 bases and J by 3 bases, with 16 bases between them. The CDR3 contains 17 residues. The CDR3 is CASSSRGPSRYNSPLHF. CDR3 nucleotides: TGTGCCAGCAGTTCACGAGGCCCTTCACGCTATAATTCACCCCTCCACTTT.

This clonotype was recorded a few times. The chain combines TRBV7-2 with TRBJ2-3; D perhaps matches TRBD2 (5 bases). The CDR3 has 12 amino acids. Germline CDR1 is SGHTA and CDR2 is FQGNSA. V lost 3 bases and J 6 bases, leaving 7 bases between the germline ends. CDR3 nucleotide sequence: TGTGCCAGCAGCTTCCGAGGGGATACGCAGTATTTT. It encodes CASSFRGDTQYF. The whole variable domain, remainder taken from reference TRBV7-2 and TRBJ2-3, is GAGVSQSPSNKVTEKGKDVELRCDPISGHTALYWYRQSLGQGLEFLIYFQGNSAPDKSGLPSDRFSAERTGGSVSTLTIQRTQQEDSAVYLCASSFRGDTQYFGPGTRLTVL.

Comments on this clonotype: A much larger clone lies a single base off, so this may be a read error. The V call is TRBV6-1, the J call TRBJ2-7; D remains ambiguous. Germline CDR1 is MNHNS and CDR2 is SASEGT. Trimming took off 3 bases at V and 8 bases at J, with 8 bases between the two ends. The CDR3 is 11 residues long. The CDR3 loop reads CASSDPWKQYF. Written as DNA, the CDR3 is TGTGCCAGCAGTGACCCATGGAAGCAGTACTTC.

To note about this clonotype: A read error may account for a junction end that differs from germline. The chain joins TRBV12-3 or TRBV12-4 to TRBJ1-5; 11 bases agree with TRBD1. CDR3 length: 19 residues. The DNA of the CDR3 is TGTGCCAGCAGTTTAGGCGTGGGACAGGGGGTCGGTAGCAATCAGCCCCGGCATTTT. It translates to CASSLGVGQGVGSNQPRHF.

The genes are TRBV7-8 and TRBJ1-5; TRBD1 matches 10 bases. The germline V gene encodes CDR1 SGHVS and CDR2 FQNEAQ. V was pared by 6 bases and J by 0 bases, with 8 bases of the junction left unmatched. This CDR3 comprises 17 residues. CDR3 sequence (DNA): TGTGCCAGCAGTGGGACAGGGGTTCTCCATAGCAATCAGCCCCAGCATTTT. Residues: CASSGTGVLHSNQPQHF. Full variable domain (remainder filled in from reference TRBV7-8 and TRBJ1-5): GAGVSQSPRYKVAKRGQDVALRCDPISGHVSLFWYQQALGQGPEFLTYFQNEAQLDKSGLPSDRFFAERPEGSVSTLKIQRTQQEDSAVYLCASSGTGVLHSNQPQHFGDGTRLSIL.

The chain recombines TRBV5-1 with TRBJ2-3, with D tentatively TRBD1 (5 bases). Germline lookup yields CDR1 SGHRS and CDR2 YFSETQ. The CDR3 runs 16 residues. Trimming cost V 4 bases and J 3 bases, with 18 bases left between them. In DNA, the CDR3 is TGCGCCAGCAGCATACCCACCAGGACACAGACAGATACGCAGTATTTT. This codes for CASSIPTRTQTDTQYF.

The chain joins TRBV6-2 or TRBV6-3 to TRBJ2-7, with 7 bases fitting TRBD1. In germline, CDR1 is MNHEY, CDR2 SVGEGT. The trim removed 6 bases at V and 0 bases at J, leaving 5 bases unmatched. The CDR3 is made up of 14 amino acids. The CDR3 DNA follows: TGTGCCAGCAGGAAACAGGGGACCTCCTACGAGCAGTACTTC. Amino acid sequence: CASRKQGTSYEQYF.

The CDR3 coding sequence is TGTGCCAGCAGCTCTCAGGTGGGATCCTACAATGAGCAGTTCTTC. Protein product: CASSSQVGSYNEQFF. V gene TRBV7-8 combines with J gene TRBJ2-1; D gene uncertain. The CDR3 has 15 residues. Between the trimmed V and J ends, which lost 4 bases and 1 base, there was a span of 11 bases. Germline loops: CDR1 SGHVS, CDR2 FQNEAQ.

The chain uses TRBV11-2 and TRBJ2-3, with 8 bases aligning to TRBD1. The CDR3 totals 17 residues. V lost 4 bases and J lost 2; bases outside the gene matches: 11. The V gene's germline CDR1 is SGHAT and CDR2 FQNNGV. The CDR3 DNA reads TGTGCCAGCAGCTCAAACCTTGGCAGGGGGCCCACAGATACGCAGTATTTT. This translates into CASSSNLGRGPTDTQYF.

CDR3 bases: TGTGCCAGCAGCCGAGGGACTAGCGGGGGGCCGACCCCACGCCACGAGCAGTACTTC. This encodes CASSRGTSGGPTPRHEQYF. V and J are TRBV11-2 and TRBJ2-7; the match to TRBD2 covers 15 bases. Unmatched junction bases numbered 16, after V lost 5 bases and J lost 5 bases. Germline values: CDR1 SGHAT, CDR2 FQNNGV. This CDR3 is built from 19 residues.

V is TRBV4-2 and J is TRBJ2-1, with a possible D match to TRBD2 (5 bases). Per the germline V gene, CDR1 is LGHNA and CDR2 is YNFKEQ. This CDR3 has 18 residues. Trimming pared 4 bases from V and 4 bases from J, leaving 23 bases between. The CDR3 nucleotides are TGTGCCAGCAGCCCGGAGGTAAGGTGGAGGCCCTTGTACAATGAGCAGTTCTTC. Translation gives CASSPEVRWRPLYNEQFF.

CDR3 DNA sequence: TGTGCCAGCAGACGGGACAGGGGGCGCAGTTACACTGAAGCTTTCTTT. Translated, it gives CASRRDRGRSYTEAFF. This chain connects TRBV7-2 to TRBJ1-1; 12 bases map to TRBD1. Germline V gene sequence: CDR1 SGHTA, CDR2 FQGNSA. Trimming at V came to 6 bases and at J to 3 bases, leaving 8 bases not matched to a gene. CDR3 length: 16 amino acids. Based on the CDR3 plus reference TRBV7-2 and TRBJ1-1, the full variable domain is GAGVSQSPSNKVTEKGKDVELRCDPISGHTALYWYRQSLGQGLEFLIYFQGNSAPDKSGLPSDRFSAERTGGSVSTLTIQRTQQEDSAVYLCASRRDRGRSYTEAFFGQGTRLTVV.

The chain links TRBV15 to TRBJ2-3; a weak D match, TRBD1 (5 bases). Germline assignment: CDR1 LNHNV and CDR2 YYDKDF (reference sequence). The CDR3 consists of 15 residues. Trimming removed 0 bases at V and 4 bases at J, with 11 bases between. The CDR3 region is CATSRDPRAADTQYF. In DNA, the CDR3 is TGTGCCACCAGCAGAGATCCCAGGGCTGCAGATACGCAGTATTTT.

The gene calls are TRBV12-3 or TRBV12-4 and TRBJ1-2; D remains ambiguous. Between the trimmed V and J ends, which lost 2 bases and 4 bases, there was a span of 5 bases. This CDR3 region has 12 residues. DNA for the CDR3: TGTGCCAGCAGTTTAACAGCCTATGGCTACACCTTC. Its translation is CASSLTAYGYTF.

This clonotype was seen a few times. The chain joins TRBV29-1 to TRBJ1-2; D call uncertain. The V end lost 6 bases, the J end lost 7 bases, and 12 bases lay between the germline ends. Germline CDR1 is SQVTM and CDR2 is ANQGSEA. The CDR3 extends over 11 amino acids. CDR3 DNA sequence: TGCAGCGTCGTGGACCCTTTTGGCTACACCTTC. Its protein is CSVVDPFGYTF.

The rearrangement links TRBV19 to TRBJ2-7; D gene unclear. This CDR3 comprises 13 residues. Germline V CDR1 and CDR2: LNHDA, SQIVND (reference sequence). Trimming shortened V by 6 bases and J by 3 bases, and 12 bases separated the two germline ends. The CDR3 is CASSFVGRYEQYF. The CDR3 DNA is TGTGCCAGTAGCTTTGTCGGCCGCTACGAGCAGTACTTC.